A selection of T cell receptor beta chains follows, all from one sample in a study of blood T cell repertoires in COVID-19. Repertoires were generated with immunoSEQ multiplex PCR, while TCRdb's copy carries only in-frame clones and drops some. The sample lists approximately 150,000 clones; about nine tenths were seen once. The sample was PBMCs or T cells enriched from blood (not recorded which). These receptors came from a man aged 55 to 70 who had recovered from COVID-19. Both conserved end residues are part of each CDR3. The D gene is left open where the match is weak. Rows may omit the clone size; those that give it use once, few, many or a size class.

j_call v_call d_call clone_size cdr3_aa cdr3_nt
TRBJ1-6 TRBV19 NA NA CASSIWTAGGREPLHF TGTGCCAGTAGTATCTGGACCGCTGGTGGTCGGGAACCCCTCCACTTT
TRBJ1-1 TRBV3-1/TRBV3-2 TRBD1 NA CASSRPGTGGEAFF TGTGCCAGCAGTAGACCCGGGACAGGCGGTGAAGCTTTCTTT
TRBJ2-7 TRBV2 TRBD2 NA CASRGGSYEQYF TGTGCCAGCAGGGGCGGGAGCTACGAGCAGTACTTC
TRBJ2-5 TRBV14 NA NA CASSQVGLDTQYF TGTGCCAGCAGCCAAGTGGGGCTCGATACCCAGTACTTC
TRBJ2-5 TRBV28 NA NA CASSSTPETMEDF TGTGCCAGCAGTTCAACTCCCGAGACTATGGAAGACTTC
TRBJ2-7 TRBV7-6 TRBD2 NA CASSFESGGANEQYF TGTGCCAGCAGCTTCGAAAGCGGGGGGGCTAACGAGCAGTACTTC
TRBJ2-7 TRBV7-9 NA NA CASSPPYSWYEQYF TGTGCCAGCAGCCCACCGTACTCTTGGTACGAGCAGTACTTC
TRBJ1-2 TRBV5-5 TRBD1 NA CASSLGPGGAMGYTF TGTGCCAGCAGCTTGGGTCCAGGGGGAGCCATGGGCTACACCTTC
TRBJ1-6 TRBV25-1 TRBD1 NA CASSGHRGESPLHF TGTGCCAGCAGTGGACACAGGGGAGAGTCACCCCTCCACTTT
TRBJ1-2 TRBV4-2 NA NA CASSQDPLAHYGYTF TGTGCCAGCAGCCAAGATCCACTTGCCCACTATGGCTACACCTTC
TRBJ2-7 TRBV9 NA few CASSVGSAYEQYF TGTGCCAGCAGCGTAGGTTCAGCCTACGAGCAGTACTTC
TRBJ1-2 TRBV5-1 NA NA CASSSQGTAGYTF TGCGCCAGCAGCTCCCAGGGTACGGCTGGCTACACCTTC
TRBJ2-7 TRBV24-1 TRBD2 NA CATSDSRTSGDEQYF TGTGCCACCAGTGATTCGAGGACTAGCGGCGACGAGCAGTACTTC
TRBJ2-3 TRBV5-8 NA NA CASSLGDLRTDTQYF TGTGCCAGCAGTCTGGGGGACTTACGCACAGATACGCAGTATTTT
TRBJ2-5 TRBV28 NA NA CATRIFQETQYF TGTGCCACGCGAATCTTCCAAGAGACCCAGTACTTC
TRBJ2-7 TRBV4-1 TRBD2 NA CASSQRSGIVYEQYF TGCGCCAGCAGCCAAAGGAGCGGGATAGTCTACGAGCAGTACTTC
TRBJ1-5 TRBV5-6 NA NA CASSLGRFVGPQHF TGTGCCAGCAGCTTGGGGCGGTTTGTTGGGCCCCAGCATTTT
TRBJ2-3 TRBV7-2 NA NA CASSFLDSRGDTQYF TGTGCCAGCAGCTTCCTTGACTCTAGGGGAGATACGCAGTATTTT